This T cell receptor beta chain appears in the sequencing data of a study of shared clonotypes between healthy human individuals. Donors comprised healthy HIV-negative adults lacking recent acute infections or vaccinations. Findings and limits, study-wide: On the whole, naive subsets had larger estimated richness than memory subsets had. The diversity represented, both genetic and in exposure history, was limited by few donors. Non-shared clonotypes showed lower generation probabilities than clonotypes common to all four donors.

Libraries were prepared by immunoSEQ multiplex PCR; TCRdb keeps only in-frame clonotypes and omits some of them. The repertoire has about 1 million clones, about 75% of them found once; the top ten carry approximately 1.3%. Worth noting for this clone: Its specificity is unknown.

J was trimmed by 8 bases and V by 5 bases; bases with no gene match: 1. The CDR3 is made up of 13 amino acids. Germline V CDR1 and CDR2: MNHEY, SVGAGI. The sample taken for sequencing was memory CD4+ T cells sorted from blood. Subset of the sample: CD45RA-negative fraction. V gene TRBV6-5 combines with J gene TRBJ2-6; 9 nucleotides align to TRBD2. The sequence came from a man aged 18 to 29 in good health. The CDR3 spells CASSAGGPNVLTF. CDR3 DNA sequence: TGTGCCAGCAGTGCGGGGGGGCCCAACGTCCTGACTTTC.